A single T cell receptor beta chain is shown here with its context. No antigen is known for it. It was with a sample-barcoded 5' primer and a J-beta primer mix that a second PCR of roughly 6 to 12 cycles was run. MiXCR, run by TCRdb on the 5' RACE reads, gives a single entry per CDR3 protein. The sample gives 850,000 to 1,000,000 distinct CDR3 sequences, roughly 48% of which show up once; 10% to 15% is in the top ten. CDR1 and CDR2 from the germline V gene are DFQATT and SNEGSKA (reference sequence). The CDR3 totals 14 residues. Trimming left V 5 bases short and J 1 base short, with 11 bases between. The sample is drawn from a study of blood T cells in healthy people across ages. Regarding the study as a whole: Roughly linearly, TCR beta diversity per million T cells fell as age increased. Naive T cell percentage by flow cytometry tracked strongly with beta diversity.

Samples had at least 7 million PBMCs isolated from them. The specimen sequenced was blood. This sequence joins TRBV20-1 and TRBJ2-2; D is possibly TRBD1 (5 bases). This clonotype was obtained from a man aged 25-45 years in good health. The CDR3 region has the DNA TGCAGTGCTCCAGGACAAAAGAACACCGGGGAGCTGTTTTTT. Amino acid sequence: CSAPGQKNTGELFF.